One T cell receptor beta chain is described in this entry. CDR3 length: 14 residues. V was pared by 8 bases and J by 0 bases, with 11 bases between. The germline V gene has CDR1 LNHDA and CDR2 SQIVND (reference sequence). This specimen comes from a study of blood T cell repertoires in COVID-19. Overall study: T cells, B-cell-depleted T cells, or PBMCs provided the cDNA or gDNA that served as material.

Two negative PCRs, clearance, or symptom resolution had been documented for recovered Cohort 3 donors. Authors' methods: Reference gene primers were amplified, and this amplification served to estimate nucleated cell counts. Libraries were prepared by immunoSEQ multiplex PCR; TCRdb keeps only in-frame clonotypes and omits some of them. That table is the source of V, J and clone size, and D and trimming were worked out from the DNA. This table has over 150,000 clones, over 70% appearing once. V is TRBV19 and J is TRBJ1-3; no clear D gene. Sequencing input: PBMCs or T cells enriched from blood (not recorded which). The TCR was taken from a woman aged 60 to 75 who had recovered from COVID-19. CDR3 coding DNA: TGTGCCAGTGAGGCGGGCAGCTCTGGAAACACCATATATTTT. It encodes CASEAGSSGNTIYF.